This record concerns one T cell receptor (beta chain) sequence. Antigen specificity is unknown. This sample is part of a study of vaccination and CD4 T cells after COVID-19. About the research overall: Convalescent persons amounted to six males plus four females, two of whom were Hispanic. Samples were taken after vaccination, a median of roughly 72 days after dose two, with a range of 14 to 241.

Germline V CDR1 and CDR2: SGHTA, FQGTGA. J was trimmed by 7 bases and V by 5 bases; bases with no gene match: 7. The CDR3 length is 14 residues. The study's findings and limits: Only relatively few convalescent patients were studied, and early post-infection timepoints were not analyzed. For convalescent patients, 304 of the 307 vaccine-specific clones analyzed were classified as spike mono-reactive.

In TCRdb, the PCR reads were re-called with MiXCR into one record per CDR3 protein. The sample contains 15,000 to 20,000 distinct CDR3 sequences, just over 60% of which appear only once. V and J are TRBV7-3 and TRBJ2-2; 7 bases map to TRBD2. The source of this sequence is a human donor who had recovered from COVID-19. The material was CD4+ T cells from blood, obtained after SARS-CoV-2 vaccination. CDR3 sequence reads: CASSRTSYSGELFF. The CDR3 DNA follows: TGTGCCAGCAGCAGGACTAGTTATAGCGGGGAGCTGTTTTTT.